This T cell receptor beta chain was sequenced during a study of graft-versus-host responses after intestinal transplantation. About the study: Recipients across the board were started on anti-thymocyte globulin induction, then kept on tacrolimus and steroids for approximately three years.

General study findings and limits: Analysis identified GvH clones in recipient marrow, with some appearing first in ileum or blood. Early post-transplant HvG declines were associated with peak circulating GvH clone levels.

Germline CDR1 is MNHNS and CDR2 is SASEGT. V was pared by 4 bases and J by 11 bases, with 8 bases of the junction left unmatched. CDR3 length: 13 residues. Worth noting for this clone: Antigen unknown.

Clones were read by immunoSEQ multiplex PCR, and TCRdb kept only the in-frame ones, dropping some. The sample holds roughly 23,000 clones, roughly four fifths seen once. The graft tissue was processed, and this released both intraepithelial and lamina propria lymphocytes. V and J are TRBV6-1 and TRBJ1-1; 9 nucleotides line up with TRBD1. This material consisted of ileum tissue, taken 12 days after intestinal transplant. The source of this sequence is a human patient who received an intestinal transplant, so some T cells may come from the graft donor. CDR3 residues: CASSVTGGPRAFF. As DNA, the CDR3 is TGTGCCAGCAGTGTCACAGGGGGCCCTCGGGCTTTCTTT.